These T cell receptor beta chains were read from a single sample in a study of blood T cell repertoires in COVID-19. Measured with immunoSEQ multiplex PCR; TCRdb has only the in-frame clones, and not every one. The sample carries some 250,000 clones, roughly 80% recorded once. The sequenced sample was peripheral blood. The receptors derive from a young woman with acute or convalescent COVID-19. CDR3s include the opening cysteine and the closing phenylalanine or tryptophan. Each record gives: clone size, J gene, D gene, V gene, CDR3 protein, CDR3 DNA. A D gene is named only where the DNA matches it firmly. Clone size, where shown, is once, few, many, or a class for clones that have expanded.

>-|TRBJ1-3|-|TRBV5-5
CASSLARDTLRGPSGNTIYF
TGTGCCAGCAGCTTGGCAAGGGACACTCTCCGTGGTCCCTCTGGAAACACCATATATTTT
>-|TRBJ2-7|-|TRBV7-9
CASSLPPGNYEQYF
TGTGCCAGCAGCTTACCCCCAGGGAACTACGAGCAGTACTTC
>-|TRBJ2-1|TRBD2|TRBV4-2
CASSQVARASGNNEQFF
TGTGCCAGCAGCCAAGTCGCCCGCGCTAGCGGAAACAATGAGCAGTTCTTC
>-|TRBJ2-7|TRBD2|TRBV7-2
CASSTGLAGIYEQYF
TGTGCCAGCAGCACGGGACTAGCGGGAATCTACGAGCAGTACTTC
>-|TRBJ1-2|TRBD1|TRBV7-9
CASSPTGVYGYTF
TGTGCCAGCAGCCCTACAGGGGTCTATGGCTACACCTTC
>-|TRBJ2-1|TRBD2|TRBV5-1
CASSLVVAGSLGNEQFF
TGCGCCAGCAGCTTGGTTGTAGCGGGATCTTTGGGCAATGAGCAGTTCTTC
>-|TRBJ1-5|-|TRBV3-1/TRBV3-2
CASSRPYGGINQPQHF
TGTGCCAGCAGCCGCCCCTATGGAGGGATCAATCAGCCCCAGCATTTT
>-|TRBJ1-5|-|TRBV6-1
CASSEQGLGQPQHF
TGTGCCAGCAGTGAACAGGGTCTCGGGCAGCCCCAGCATTTT
>-|TRBJ2-1|-|TRBV5-1
CASSPLESRDEQFF
TGCGCCAGCAGCCCCTTAGAGTCGCGCGATGAGCAGTTCTTC
>-|TRBJ1-3|-|TRBV4-1
CASSQDGASRAGNTIYF
TGCGCCAGCAGCCAAGATGGTGCCAGCAGGGCCGGAAACACCATATATTTT
>once|TRBJ1-6|TRBD1|TRBV4-3
CASSQDWGRDRINSPLHF
TGCGCCAGCAGCCAAGATTGGGGCAGGGACAGGATAAATTCACCCCTCCACTTT
>-|TRBJ1-1|-|TRBV4-3
CASSQENRGTEAFF
TGCGCCAGCAGCCAAGAAAATCGGGGCACTGAAGCTTTCTTT
>-|TRBJ2-6|TRBD1|TRBV14
CASSLQQGNPGANVLTF
TGTGCCAGCAGCCTCCAACAGGGGAACCCTGGGGCCAACGTCCTGACTTTC
>-|TRBJ1-3|-|TRBV10-3
CAINDPGQIGNTIYF
TGTGCCATCAATGACCCCGGACAGATAGGAAACACCATATATTTT
>-|TRBJ2-7|TRBD2|TRBV3-1/TRBV3-2
CASSQGQLAGYEQYF
TGTGCCAGCAGCCAAGGTCAGCTAGCGGGCTACGAGCAGTACTTC
>once|TRBJ1-1|TRBD1|TRBV19
CASRDRGRSDTEAFF
TGTGCCAGTAGGGACAGGGGCCGTTCAGACACTGAAGCTTTCTTT
>-|TRBJ2-1|-|TRBV3-1/TRBV3-2
CASSSSGTQYNEQFF
TGTGCCAGCAGCTCCTCCGGGACTCAATACAATGAGCAGTTCTTC
>once|TRBJ2-1|TRBD2|TRBV27
CASSYNSGSSYNEQFF
TGTGCCAGCAGTTACAATAGCGGGAGCTCCTACAATGAGCAGTTCTTC
>-|TRBJ2-2|-|TRBV7-9
CASSWIARNTGELFF
TGTGCCAGCAGCTGGATAGCGCGTAACACCGGGGAGCTGTTTTTT
>-|TRBJ2-7|TRBD1|TRBV11-2
CASSRPGQGESSYEQYF
TGTGCCAGCAGCCGGCCCGGACAGGGCGAGTCCTCCTACGAGCAGTACTTC
>-|TRBJ1-3|TRBD1|TRBV7-2
CASSPTGGSKSTIYF
TGTGCCAGCAGCCCAACAGGGGGCTCGAAGAGTACCATATATTTT
>-|TRBJ1-2|TRBD1|TRBV29-1
CSARRQGDYGYTF
TGCAGCGCCAGGAGACAGGGGGACTATGGCTACACCTTC
>few|TRBJ2-5|-|TRBV7-2
CASSLLGDQETQYF
TGTGCCAGCAGCTTGCTCGGGGACCAAGAGACCCAGTACTTC
>-|TRBJ2-7|-|TRBV2
CASSEWSDYEQYF
TGTGCCAGCAGTGAATGGAGTGACTACGAGCAGTACTTC
>-|TRBJ1-5|-|TRBV28
CASSRQTNQPQHF
TGTGCCAGCAGTCGCCAAACTAATCAGCCCCAGCATTTT
>-|TRBJ2-3|TRBD2|TRBV15
CATSGGTSGRTDTQYF
TGTGCCACCAGCGGGGGGACTAGCGGGAGGACAGATACGCAGTATTTT
>few|TRBJ1-2|TRBD1|TRBV29-1
CSAAIQGGGYGYTF
TGCAGCGCTGCCATCCAGGGGGGAGGCTATGGCTACACCTTC
>-|TRBJ2-1|-|TRBV19
CASSIYPRTGNEQFF
TGTGCCAGTAGTATCTACCCCAGAACGGGCAATGAGCAGTTCTTC
>-|TRBJ1-5|-|TRBV6-5
CASSRQIDNQPQHF
TGTGCCAGCAGTCGACAGATCGACAATCAGCCCCAGCATTTT